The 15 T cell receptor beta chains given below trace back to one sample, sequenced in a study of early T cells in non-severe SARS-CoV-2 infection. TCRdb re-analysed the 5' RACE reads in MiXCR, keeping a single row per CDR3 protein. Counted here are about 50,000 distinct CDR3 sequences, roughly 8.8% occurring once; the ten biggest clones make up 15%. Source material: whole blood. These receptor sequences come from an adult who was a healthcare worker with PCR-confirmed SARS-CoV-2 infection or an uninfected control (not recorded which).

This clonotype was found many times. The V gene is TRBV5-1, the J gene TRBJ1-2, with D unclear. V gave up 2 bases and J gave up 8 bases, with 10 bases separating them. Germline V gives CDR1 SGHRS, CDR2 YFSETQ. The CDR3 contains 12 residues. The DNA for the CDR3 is TGCGCCAGCAGCTTAGAAGGATCCGGCTACACCTTC. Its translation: CASSLEGSGYTF. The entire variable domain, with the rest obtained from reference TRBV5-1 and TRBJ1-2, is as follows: KAGVTQTPRYLIKTRGQQVTLSCSPISGHRSVSWYQQTPGQGLQFLFEYFSETQRNKGNFPGRFSGRQFSNSRSEMNVSTLELGDSALYLCASSLEGSGYTFGSGTRLTVV.

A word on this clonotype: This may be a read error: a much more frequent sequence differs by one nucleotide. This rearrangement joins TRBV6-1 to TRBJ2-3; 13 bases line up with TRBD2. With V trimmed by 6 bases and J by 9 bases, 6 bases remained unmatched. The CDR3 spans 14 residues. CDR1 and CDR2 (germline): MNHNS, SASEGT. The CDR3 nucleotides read TGTGCCAGCAGGTCCGGGACTAGCGGGAAGACGCAGTATTTT. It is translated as CASRSGTSGKTQYF.

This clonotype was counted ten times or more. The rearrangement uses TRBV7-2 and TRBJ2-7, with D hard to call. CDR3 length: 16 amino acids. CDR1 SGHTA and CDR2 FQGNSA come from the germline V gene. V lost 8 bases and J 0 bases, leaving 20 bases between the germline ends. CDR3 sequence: CASLLGPGQSSYEQYF. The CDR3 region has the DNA TGTGCCAGCCTTCTAGGACCAGGCCAAAGCTCCTACGAGCAGTACTTC.

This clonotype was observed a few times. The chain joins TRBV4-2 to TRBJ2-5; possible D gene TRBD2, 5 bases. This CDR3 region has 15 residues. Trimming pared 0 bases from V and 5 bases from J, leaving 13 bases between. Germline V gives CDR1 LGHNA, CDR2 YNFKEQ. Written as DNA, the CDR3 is TGTGCCAGCAGCCAAGATCTTACAACGGGGGAGACCCAGTACTTC. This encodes CASSQDLTTGETQYF.

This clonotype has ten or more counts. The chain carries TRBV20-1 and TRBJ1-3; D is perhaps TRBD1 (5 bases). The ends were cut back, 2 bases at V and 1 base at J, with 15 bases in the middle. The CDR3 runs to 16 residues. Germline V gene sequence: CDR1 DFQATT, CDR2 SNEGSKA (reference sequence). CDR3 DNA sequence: TGCAGTGCTAGAATAGGGTTAGGGGATTCTGGAAACACCATATATTTT. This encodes CSARIGLGDSGNTIYF.

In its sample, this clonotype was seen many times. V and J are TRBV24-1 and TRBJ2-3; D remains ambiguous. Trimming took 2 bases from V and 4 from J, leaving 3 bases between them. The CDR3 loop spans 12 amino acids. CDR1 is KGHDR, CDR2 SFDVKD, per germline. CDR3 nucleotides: TGTGCCACCAGTGATTACTCAGATACGCAGTATTTT. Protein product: CATSDYSDTQYF.

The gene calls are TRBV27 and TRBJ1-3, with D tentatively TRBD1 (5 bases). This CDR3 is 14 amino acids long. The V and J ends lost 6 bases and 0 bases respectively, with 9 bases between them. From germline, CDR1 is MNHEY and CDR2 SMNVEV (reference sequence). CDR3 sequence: CASRPGPSGNTIYF. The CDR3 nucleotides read TGTGCCAGCAGGCCGGGACCCTCTGGAAACACCATATATTTT.

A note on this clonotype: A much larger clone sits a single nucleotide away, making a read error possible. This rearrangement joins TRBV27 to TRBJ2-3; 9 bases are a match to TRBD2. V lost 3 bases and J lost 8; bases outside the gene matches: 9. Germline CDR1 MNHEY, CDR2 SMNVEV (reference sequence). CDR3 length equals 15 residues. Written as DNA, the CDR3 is TGTGCCAGCAGTTTTCTAGCGGGAACCAGGGGTACGCAGTATTTT. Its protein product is CASSFLAGTRGTQYF.

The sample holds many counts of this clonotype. The CDR3 loop is CASRTTYQETQYF. Written as DNA, the CDR3 is TGTGCCAGCAGGACTACGTACCAAGAGACCCAGTACTTC. The rearrangement links TRBV12-3 or TRBV12-4 to TRBJ2-5; TRBD2 might be the D (5 bases). This CDR3 is built from 13 residues. V was shortened by 6 bases and J by 0 bases, with 8 bases between the two germline ends.

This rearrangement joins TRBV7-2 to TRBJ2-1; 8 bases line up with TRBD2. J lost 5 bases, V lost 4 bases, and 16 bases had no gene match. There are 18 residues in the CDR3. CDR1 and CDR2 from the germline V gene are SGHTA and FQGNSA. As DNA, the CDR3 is TGTGCCAGCAGCTACCCCATGAAAGCGGGAGAATCCAACAATGAGCAGTTCTTC. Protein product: CASSYPMKAGESNNEQFF.

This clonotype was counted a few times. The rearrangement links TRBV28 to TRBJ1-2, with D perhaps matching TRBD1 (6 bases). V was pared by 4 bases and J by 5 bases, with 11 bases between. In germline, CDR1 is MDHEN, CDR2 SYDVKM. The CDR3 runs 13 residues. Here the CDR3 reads CASSSGTPYGYTF. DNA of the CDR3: TGTGCCAGCAGTTCCGGGACACCTTATGGCTACACCTTC.

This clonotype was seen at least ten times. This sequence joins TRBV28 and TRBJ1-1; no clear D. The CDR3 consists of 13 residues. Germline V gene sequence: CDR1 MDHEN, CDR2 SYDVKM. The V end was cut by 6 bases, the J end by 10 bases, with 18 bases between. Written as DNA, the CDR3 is TGTGCCAGCAGACAAGGCCAGAACGGGTTAGCTTTCTTT. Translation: CASRQGQNGLAFF.

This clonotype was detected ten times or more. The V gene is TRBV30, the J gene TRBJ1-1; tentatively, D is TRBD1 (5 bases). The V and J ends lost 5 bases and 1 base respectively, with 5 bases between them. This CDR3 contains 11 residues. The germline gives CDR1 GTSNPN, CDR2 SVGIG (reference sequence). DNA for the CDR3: TGTGCCTGGGGGGCGAACACTGAAGCTTTCTTT. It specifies CAWGANTEAFF.

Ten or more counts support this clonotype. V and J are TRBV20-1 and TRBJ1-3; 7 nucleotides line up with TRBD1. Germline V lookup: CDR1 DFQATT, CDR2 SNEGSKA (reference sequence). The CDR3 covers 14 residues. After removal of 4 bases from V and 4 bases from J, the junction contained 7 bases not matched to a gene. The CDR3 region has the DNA TGCAGTGCTACTATGACAGGGTCCGGAAACACCATATATTTT. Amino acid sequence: CSATMTGSGNTIYF.

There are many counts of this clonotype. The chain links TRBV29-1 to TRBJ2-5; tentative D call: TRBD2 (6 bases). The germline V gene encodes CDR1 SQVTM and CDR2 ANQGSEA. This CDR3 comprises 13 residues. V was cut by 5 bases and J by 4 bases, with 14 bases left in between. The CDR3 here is CSVPMTRGETQYF. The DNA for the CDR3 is TGCAGCGTTCCCATGACTAGAGGAGAGACCCAGTACTTC. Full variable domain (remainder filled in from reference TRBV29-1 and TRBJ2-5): SAVISQKPSRDICQRGTSLTIQCQVDSQVTMMFWYRQQPGQSLTLIATANQGSEATYESGFVIDKFPISRPNLTFSTLTVSNMSPEDSSIYLCSVPMTRGETQYFGPGTRLLVL.